This T cell receptor (beta chain) was sequenced during a study of STAT5B mutations in CD4+ large granular lymphocyte leukemia. Germline CDR1 is SGHVS and CDR2 is FQNEAQ. The CDR3 loop spans 15 amino acids. V dropped 5 bases and J dropped 7 bases, with 20 bases sitting between them. Of note for this clone: Its cognate antigen is unknown.

Methods used by the authors: A productive frequency of 2.59 x 10-5 was the lowest detectable. Here immunoSEQ multiplex PCR was the method, and the copy in TCRdb shows in-frame clones only, minus some. V, J and clone size are those of that table, while D and trimming were read from the DNA. The data contain fewer than 35,000 clones, just under 75% of them singletons. General study results and limits: Patient CD4-sorted repertoires looked more clonal than healthy CD4+ repertoires, even without putative leukemic clones. Compared with healthy controls (2/35), patient top clones favored TRBV06 (8/27). The CD4+ versus CD8+ T-LGLL clonality difference may reflect limited sample size.

The TCR originated in a human donor in good health. The sample comprised CD4+ T cells from blood buffy coats. The rearrangement uses TRBV7-8 and TRBJ1-2; TRBD1 might be the D (5 bases). In nucleotides, the CDR3 is TGTGCCAGCAGCGTCAGGGAGTCTCCTCAGGGTGGCTACACCTTC. It is translated as CASSVRESPQGGYTF.